The 21 T cell receptor beta chains below come from one sample, sequenced in a study of cytomegalovirus exposure and HLA in healthy donors. Primers included in the PCR were 60 Vbeta and 13 Jbeta primers. The data were produced by immunoSEQ multiplex PCR, yet TCRdb's version contains in-frame clones alone and is incomplete. There are some 160,000 clones in the sample; about 79% occur only once, and about 6.8% lies in the top ten. Sequencing used PBMCs. These receptors were obtained from a man aged 50 to 59 in good health and CMV-seropositive.

This clone was found once. The genes are TRBV19 and TRBJ2-6; 7 positions agree with TRBD1. Trimming at V came to 6 bases and at J to 0 bases, leaving 11 bases not matched to a gene. The CDR3 is 18 residues long. Looked up from germline, CDR1 is LNHDA and CDR2 is SQIVND (reference sequence). CDR3 residues: CASRGLGAGGSGANVLTF. DNA for the CDR3: TGTGCCAGTAGGGGGCTGGGGGCAGGGGGCTCTGGGGCCAACGTCCTGACTTTC.

In its sample, this clone was seen once. The chain combines TRBV23-1 with TRBJ2-3; tentative D call: TRBD2 (6 bases). TRBV23-1 is an ORF, and what it does is uncertain. The CDR3 is made up of 12 amino acids. Deletions cut 10 bases from V and 3 bases from J, with 11 bases between. This chain's CDR3 is CATGSETDTQYF. The DNA for the CDR3 is TGCGCCACCGGGAGTGAAACAGATACGCAGTATTTT.

V gene TRBV9 combines with J gene TRBJ2-1, with 8 bases lining up with TRBD2. The germline V gene encodes CDR1 SGDLS and CDR2 YYNGEE. With V trimmed by 0 bases and J by 3 bases, 8 bases remained unmatched. The CDR3 spans 17 residues. CDR3 DNA: TGTGCCAGCAGCGTAGGAGGTAGCGGGGCCTACTACAATGAGCAGTTCTTC. Its protein is CASSVGGSGAYYNEQFF.

The rearrangement links TRBV19 to TRBJ1-2, with D possibly TRBD1 on 5 matching bases. Germline CDR1 reads LNHDA; CDR2 reads SQIVND (reference sequence). CDR3 size: 15 residues. With 6 bases removed from V and 3 bases from J, the gap between germline ends came to 17 bases. DNA for the CDR3: TGTGCCAGTAGCCGGGGGGGAGTATCAGACTATGGCTACACCTTC. Its protein is CASSRGGVSDYGYTF.

The chain has TRBV5-1 and TRBJ2-3, with D possibly being TRBD2 (6 bases). V was trimmed by 6 bases and J by 1 base, leaving 12 bases between them. This CDR3 is built from 14 residues. Germline-derived CDR1 and CDR2 are SGHRS and YFSETQ. The CDR3: CASISGAGTDTQYF. For the CDR3, the DNA is TGCGCCAGCATCTCGGGAGCGGGCACAGATACGCAGTATTTT.

The genes are TRBV7-9 and TRBJ2-5; tentative D call: TRBD1 (6 bases). This CDR3 has 14 residues. V lost 4 bases to trimming and J lost 5 bases, with 14 bases between them. Germline values: CDR1 SEHNR, CDR2 FQNEAQ (reference sequence). CDR3 DNA sequence: TGTGCCAGCAGCTCGTCAGGGGCCGGGGAGACCCAGTACTTC. This translates into CASSSSGAGETQYF.

This chain uses TRBV5-1 with TRBJ2-2; 7 nucleotides align to TRBD1. J gave up 0 bases and V 1 base, and 0 bases lay outside the gene matches. The germline gives CDR1 SGHRS, CDR2 YFSETQ. This CDR3 region has 15 residues. CDR3 DNA sequence: TGCGCCAGCAGCTTGAGGGGGCCGAACACCGGGGAGCTGTTTTTT. Residues: CASSLRGPNTGELFF.

This chain joins TRBV2 and TRBJ1-3; D remains ambiguous. Germline CDR1 is SNHLY and CDR2 is FYNNEI. Trimming took 6 bases from V and 3 from J, leaving 15 bases between them. The CDR3 consists of 15 residues. The CDR3 protein is CASRNGWSGGNTIYF. The CDR3 DNA reads as TGTGCCAGCAGGAACGGTTGGTCTGGTGGAAACACCATATATTTT. Based on the CDR3 plus reference TRBV2 and TRBJ1-3, the full variable domain is EPEVTQTPSHQVTQMGQEVILRCVPISNHLYFYWYRQILGQKVEFLVSFYNNEISEKSEIFDDQFSVERPDGSNFTLKIRSTKLEDSAMYFCASRNGWSGGNTIYFGEGSWLTVV.

The chain has TRBV27 and TRBJ1-2; 7 nucleotides agree with TRBD1. The CDR3 is made up of 14 amino acids. Germline CDR1 MNHEY, CDR2 SMNVEV (reference sequence). Trimming cost V 0 bases and J 6 bases; bases outside gene matches: 4. CDR3 protein: CASSLSTTGNGYTF. CDR3 nucleotide sequence: TGTGCCAGCAGTTTATCAACGACAGGGAATGGCTACACCTTC.

The chain uses TRBV4-1 and TRBJ2-3, with 10 bases fitting TRBD2. Germline-derived CDR1 and CDR2 are MGHRA and YSYEKL. CDR3 size: 16 residues. Unmatched junction bases numbered 5, after V lost 5 bases and J lost 0 bases. The CDR3 nucleotides read TGCGCCAGCAGCGCGAGCGGGGGGGCCAGCACAGATACGCAGTATTTT. Residues: CASSASGGASTDTQYF.

This rearrangement joins TRBV6-1 to TRBJ1-2; 9 bases are shared with TRBD1. Germline CDR1 and CDR2: MNHNS and SASEGT. The V and J ends lost 3 bases and 8 bases, in that order; junction bases with no gene match: 4. This CDR3 region has 13 residues. The CDR3 sequence is CASSDPTGGGYTF. As DNA, the CDR3 is TGTGCCAGCAGTGACCCCACAGGGGGCGGCTACACCTTC.

The chain carries TRBV21-1 and TRBJ1-4; TRBD1 is taken as the D call from the table, unchecked against the DNA. TRBV21-1 is given as a pseudogene. CDR3 size: 17 residues. The DNA of the CDR3 is TGTGCCAGCAGCATCTTTCCATACCAGGGGGTTAATGAAAAACTGTTTTTT. Its translation is CASSIFPYQGVNEKLFF.

This clone has a single count. The V and J genes are TRBV4-1 and TRBJ1-3, with 8 bases aligning to TRBD1. Germline lookup yields CDR1 MGHRA and CDR2 YSYEKL. Trimming removed 4 bases from V and 0 bases from J; junction bases left unmatched: 8. The CDR3 is 17 amino acids. The CDR3 spells CASSPGQGPRSGNTIYF. The CDR3 DNA reads as TGCGCCAGCAGCCCTGGACAGGGCCCGCGCTCTGGAAACACCATATATTTT.

The chain combines TRBV19 with TRBJ2-5, with D maybe TRBD1 (5 bases). The CDR3 contains 14 residues. Trimming pared 0 bases from V and 7 bases from J, leaving 12 bases between. Germline loops: CDR1 LNHDA, CDR2 SQIVND (reference sequence). The CDR3 nucleotides read TGTGCCAGTAGTATAGATGGGGCCACCGGGACCCAGTACTTC. It yields the protein CASSIDGATGTQYF.

The rearrangement uses TRBV12-5 and TRBJ1-2, with 7 bases matching TRBD1. Germline assignment: CDR1 LGHNT and CDR2 FRNRAP. The V segment lost 0 bases and the J segment 3 bases; nucleotides outside the gene matches: 4. The CDR3 totals 15 residues. CDR3 protein: CASGLVPDRYYGYTF. CDR3 coding DNA: TGTGCTAGTGGTTTGGTACCGGACAGGTACTATGGCTACACCTTC.

The V and J genes are TRBV5-6 and TRBJ2-5, with D perhaps matching TRBD1 (5 bases). The CDR3 has 15 amino acids. Germline V gene data show CDR1 as SGHDT and CDR2 as YYEEEE. Trimming pared 0 bases from V and 5 bases from J, leaving 14 bases between. CDR3 protein: CASSLAATKGETQYF. The CDR3 region has the DNA TGTGCCAGCAGCTTGGCTGCTACTAAGGGGGAGACCCAGTACTTC.

The sample holds one count of this clone. The gene calls are TRBV19 and TRBJ2-1, with 7 bases identical to TRBD1. From germline, CDR1 is LNHDA and CDR2 SQIVND (reference sequence). The junction had 8 bases not matched to a gene; V was cut back by 0 bases and J by 3 bases. The CDR3 consists of 17 residues. This CDR3 is CASSIDQSRGIYNEQFF. The CDR3 DNA reads TGTGCCAGTAGTATAGATCAAAGCAGGGGGATCTACAATGAGCAGTTCTTC. The full variable domain, in which reference TRBV19 and TRBJ2-1 provide the parts outside the CDR3, is DGGITQSPKYLFRKEGQNVTLSCEQNLNHDAMYWYRQDPGQGLRLIYYSQIVNDFQKGDIAEGYSVSREKKESFPLTVTSAQKNPTAFYLCASSIDQSRGIYNEQFFGPGTRLTVL.

V and J are TRBV27 and TRBJ2-7; D is unresolved. V dropped 3 bases and J dropped 1 base, with 7 bases sitting between them. CDR1 and CDR2 (germline): MNHEY, SMNVEV (reference sequence). The CDR3 has 13 residues. CDR3 bases: TGTGCCAGCAGTTTGGGCACATCCTACGAGCAGTACTTC. As protein: CASSLGTSYEQYF.

Regarding this clone: At one end, the junction sequence differs from germline, possibly due to a read error. The rearrangement joins TRBV11-1 to TRBJ2-3; 8 nucleotides agree with TRBD2. CDR1 and CDR2 from the germline V gene are SGHAT and FQDESV (reference sequence). CDR3 length: 12 amino acids. The CDR3 nucleotides are TGTGCCAGCAGCCTAACTAGCGGAGCCCCGAATTTT. It codes for CASSLTSGAPNF.

V and J are TRBV14 and TRBJ1-1; maybe TRBD1 (6 bases). Germline assignment: CDR1 SGHDN and CDR2 FVKESK. The V end lost 5 bases, the J end lost 1 base, and 14 bases lay between the germline ends. This CDR3 region has 15 residues. CDR3 loop: CASSTTGFQNTEAFF. The CDR3, as DNA: TGTGCCAGCAGCACAACAGGGTTCCAGAACACTGAAGCTTTCTTT.

This clone has more than one count but fewer than ten. The chain links TRBV4-2 to TRBJ2-3, with 11 bases identical to TRBD2. Per germline, CDR1 LGHNA and CDR2 YNFKEQ. This CDR3 has 17 residues. Trimming cost V 2 bases and J 5 bases; bases outside gene matches: 9. The CDR3 protein is CASSQWVSGGELDTQYF. The CDR3 DNA sequence: TGTGCCAGCAGCCAATGGGTTAGCGGGGGGGAGTTAGATACGCAGTATTTT.